This T cell receptor (beta chain) was captured by sequencing in a study of blood T cells in healthy people across ages. Primers used in a second PCR of roughly 6 to 11 cycles were a sample-barcoded 5' primer and a J-beta primer mix. Carrying 12 random nucleotides, a template-switch adaptor labeled each individual cDNA molecule. TCRdb reprocessed the 5' RACE reads via MiXCR and lists one record per CDR3 protein. The sample consists of approximately 580,000 distinct CDR3 sequences, 24% of them appearing once. This clonotype was found a few times. Total RNA, at least 5.5 micrograms per sample, was extracted from PBMCs. CDR1 LGHDT and CDR2 YNNKEL come from the germline V gene (reference sequence). The V gene lost 2 bases and the J gene lost 2 bases, with 10 bases spanning the gap. This CDR3 spans 14 amino acids. The same sample was also used in a study of T cells of mothers and their children. As reported in that work: Versus unrelated pairs, overlap was slightly higher in related mother-child pairs, without reaching significance.

Sequences were obtained from blood. The receptor was derived from a boy between 10 and 17 years old in good health. The V and J genes are TRBV3-1 and TRBJ2-7; D possibly matches TRBD1 or TRBD2 (5 bases each). CDR3 nucleotide sequence: TGTGCCAGCAGCCAATATGAGGGGCCCTACGAGCAGTACTTC. Its translation: CASSQYEGPYEQYF.